This TCR beta chain was identified during a study of Ad26.COV2.S vaccination and SARS-CoV-2 variants. In its sample, this clone was seen once. Antigen specificity is unknown. Clones were read by immunoSEQ multiplex PCR, and TCRdb kept only the in-frame ones, dropping some. The sample has 300,000 to 400,000 clones, 85% to 90% seen once. CDR3 length equals 14 residues. Looked up from germline, CDR1 is SNHLY and CDR2 is FYNNEI. Trimming shortened V by 7 bases and J by 0 bases, and 13 bases separated the two germline ends. Study-wide results and caveats: Reportedly, after vaccination the spike-specific CD8+ and CD4+ T cell responses displayed substantial breadth.

Described treatment: roughly 20 received Ad26.COV2.S at low or high dose, single or two shots; several received placebo; per-sample allocation not given. It was on day 63 after the first vaccine or placebo injection that samples were taken. Boston provided a donor who was an adult aged 18-55 years. This vaccine is an Ad26 vector that expresses the Wuhan-strain SARS-CoV-2 spike. This chain links TRBV2 with TRBJ2-7; D remains unclear. The material was peripheral blood, obtained in a trial of Ad26.COV2.S vaccine versus placebo. This clonotype was obtained from a person aged 18-60 years who received the Ad26.COV2.S COVID-19 vaccine or a placebo. The CDR3 region has the DNA TGTGCCAGCATTGGTGACTCCGACTCCTACGAGCAGTACTTC. It translates to CASIGDSDSYEQYF.